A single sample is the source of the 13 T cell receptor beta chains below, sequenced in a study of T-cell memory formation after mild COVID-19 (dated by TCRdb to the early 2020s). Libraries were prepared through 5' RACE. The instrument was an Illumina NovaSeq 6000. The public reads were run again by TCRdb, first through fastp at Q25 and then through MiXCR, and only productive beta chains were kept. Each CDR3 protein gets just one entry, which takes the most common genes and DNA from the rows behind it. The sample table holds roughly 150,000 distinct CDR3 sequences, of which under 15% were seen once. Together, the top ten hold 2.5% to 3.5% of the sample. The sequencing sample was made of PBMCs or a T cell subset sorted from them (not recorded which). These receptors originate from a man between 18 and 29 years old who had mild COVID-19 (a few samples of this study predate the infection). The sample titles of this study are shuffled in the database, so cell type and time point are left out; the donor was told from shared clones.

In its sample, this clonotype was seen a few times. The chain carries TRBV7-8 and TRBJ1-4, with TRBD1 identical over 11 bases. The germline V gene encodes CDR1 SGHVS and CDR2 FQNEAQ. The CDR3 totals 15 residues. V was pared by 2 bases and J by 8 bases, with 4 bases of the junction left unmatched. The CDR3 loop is CASSLRRTGGEKLFF. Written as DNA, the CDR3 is TGTGCCAGCAGCTTAAGGCGGACAGGGGGCGAAAAACTGTTTTTT.

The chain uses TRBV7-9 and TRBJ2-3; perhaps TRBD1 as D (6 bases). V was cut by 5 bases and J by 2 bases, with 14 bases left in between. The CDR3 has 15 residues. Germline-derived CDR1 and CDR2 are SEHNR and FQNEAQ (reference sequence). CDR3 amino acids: CASSRDRRPTDTQYF. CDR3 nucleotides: TGTGCCAGCAGCCGTGACAGGCGCCCCACAGATACGCAGTATTTT.

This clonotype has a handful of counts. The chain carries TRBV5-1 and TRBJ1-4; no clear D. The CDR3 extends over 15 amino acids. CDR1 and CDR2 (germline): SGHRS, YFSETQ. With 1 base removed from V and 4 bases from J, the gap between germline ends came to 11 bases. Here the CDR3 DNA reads TGCGCCAGCAGCTTGTCCGCGCAGAATAATGAAAAACTGTTTTTT. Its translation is CASSLSAQNNEKLFF. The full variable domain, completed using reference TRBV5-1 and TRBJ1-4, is KAGVTQTPRYLIKTRGQQVTLSCSPISGHRSVSWYQQTPGQGLQFLFEYFSETQRNKGNFPGRFSGRQFSNSRSEMNVSTLELGDSALYLCASSLSAQNNEKLFFGSGTQLSVL.

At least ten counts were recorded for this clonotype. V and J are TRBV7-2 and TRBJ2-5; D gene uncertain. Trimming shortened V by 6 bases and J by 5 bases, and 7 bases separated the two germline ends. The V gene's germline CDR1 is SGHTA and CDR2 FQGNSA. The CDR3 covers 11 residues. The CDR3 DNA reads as TGTGCCAGCAGTTTCCTTGAGACCCAGTACTTC. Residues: CASSFLETQYF.

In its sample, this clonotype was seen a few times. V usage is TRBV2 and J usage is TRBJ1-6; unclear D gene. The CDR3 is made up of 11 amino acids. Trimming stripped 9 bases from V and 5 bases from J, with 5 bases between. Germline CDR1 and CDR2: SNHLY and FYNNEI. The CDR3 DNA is TGTGCCAGTCGTAATAATTCACCCCTCCACTTT. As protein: CASRNNSPLHF.

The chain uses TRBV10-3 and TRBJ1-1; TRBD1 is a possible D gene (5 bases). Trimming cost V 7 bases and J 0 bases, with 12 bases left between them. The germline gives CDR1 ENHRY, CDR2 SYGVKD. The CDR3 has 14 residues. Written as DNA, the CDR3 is TGTGCCATCACAGCCGGGGGAATGAACACTGAAGCTTTCTTT. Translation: CAITAGGMNTEAFF.

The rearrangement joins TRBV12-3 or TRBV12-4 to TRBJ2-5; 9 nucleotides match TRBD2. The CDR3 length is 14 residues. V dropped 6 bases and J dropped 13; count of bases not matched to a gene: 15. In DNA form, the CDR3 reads TGTGCCAGCAGCAACCTCCCGGGACTAGCCCTCTCGTACTTC. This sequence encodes CASSNLPGLALSYF.

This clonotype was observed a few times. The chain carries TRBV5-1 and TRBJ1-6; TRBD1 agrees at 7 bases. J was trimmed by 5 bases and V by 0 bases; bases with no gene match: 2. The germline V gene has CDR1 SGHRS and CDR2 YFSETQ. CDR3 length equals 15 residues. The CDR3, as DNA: TGCGCCAGCAGCTTGGAGGGACAGAATAATTCACCCCTCCACTTT. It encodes CASSLEGQNNSPLHF.

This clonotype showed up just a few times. The CDR3 spells CASSLAPPNYGYTF. The DNA of the CDR3 is TGCGCCAGCAGCTTAGCTCCCCCAAACTATGGCTACACCTTC. This chain connects TRBV5-1 to TRBJ1-2; D is ambiguous. In germline, CDR1 is SGHRS, CDR2 YFSETQ. With 2 bases removed from V and 2 bases from J, the gap between germline ends came to 10 bases. The length of the CDR3 is 14 residues.

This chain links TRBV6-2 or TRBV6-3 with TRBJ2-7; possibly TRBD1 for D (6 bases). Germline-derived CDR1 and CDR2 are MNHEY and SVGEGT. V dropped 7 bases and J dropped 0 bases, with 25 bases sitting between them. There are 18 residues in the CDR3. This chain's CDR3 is CASNPQGGSLFHSYEQYV. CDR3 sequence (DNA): TGTGCCAGCAACCCACAGGGCGGCTCTCTCTTCCACTCCTACGAGCAGTACGTC.

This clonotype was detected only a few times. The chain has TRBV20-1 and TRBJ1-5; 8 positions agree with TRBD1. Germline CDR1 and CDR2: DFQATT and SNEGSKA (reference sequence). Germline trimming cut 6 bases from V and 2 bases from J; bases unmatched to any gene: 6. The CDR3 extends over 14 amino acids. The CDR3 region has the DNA TGCAGTGCGCTGACGGACAGGGGCAATCAGCCCCAGCATTTT. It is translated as CSALTDRGNQPQHF.

CDR3 sequence (DNA): TGTGCCAGCAGTTACTCGCACTGGAAAGAGACCCAGTACTTC. Translation gives CASSYSHWKETQYF. The genes are TRBV6-5 and TRBJ2-5; no definite D call. V was clipped by 0 bases and J by 3 bases, with 8 bases between them. The CDR3 loop spans 14 amino acids. The germline CDR1 and CDR2 sequences are MNHEY and SVGAGI.

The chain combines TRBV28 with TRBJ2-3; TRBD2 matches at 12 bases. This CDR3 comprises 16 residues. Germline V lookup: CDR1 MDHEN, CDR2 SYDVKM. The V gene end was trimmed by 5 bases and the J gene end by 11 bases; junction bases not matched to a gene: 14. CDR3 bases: TGTGCCAGCAGTCCGCCGACTAGCGGGGGCCGTAAAAAGCAGTATTTT. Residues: CASSPPTSGGRKKQYF.